Following are 20 T cell receptor beta chains from one sample sequenced in a study of shared clonotypes between healthy human individuals. Clones were read by immunoSEQ multiplex PCR, and TCRdb kept only the in-frame ones, dropping some. The repertoire holds 1.6 million or so clones, with about 98.5% as singletons. The specimen was naive CD4+ T cells sorted from blood. As to subset: CD45RA+ positively selected. These receptors came from a man younger than 40 in good health.

To note about this clone: Other DNA sequences in this sample translate to the same CDR3. V gene TRBV5-1 combines with J gene TRBJ2-5, with D unclear. With 2 bases removed from V and 5 bases from J, the gap between germline ends came to 4 bases. Germline-derived CDR1 and CDR2 are SGHRS and YFSETQ. This CDR3 contains 11 residues. The CDR3 region has the DNA TGCGCCAGCAGCTTCTTGGAGACCCAGTACTTC. This sequence encodes CASSFLETQYF.

The chain employs TRBV11-3 and TRBJ1-1; D is ambiguous. CDR3 length: 14 residues. Looked up from germline, CDR1 is SGHNT and CDR2 is YENEEA. Trimming stripped 4 bases from V and 1 base from J, with 10 bases between. CDR3 sequence (DNA): TGTGCCAGCAGCTCAGGACGGGGGAACACTGAAGCTTTCTTT. This gives the protein CASSSGRGNTEAFF.

About this clone itself: Other DNA sequences from this sample encode an identical CDR3 as well. V and J are TRBV7-9 and TRBJ2-5, with D unclear. The V gene lost 5 bases and the J gene lost 0 bases, with 10 bases spanning the gap. CDR1 and CDR2 from the germline V gene are SEHNR and FQNEAQ (reference sequence). The CDR3 sequence is 14 residues long. CDR3 DNA: TGTGCCAGCAGCACGACCGTTTACCAAGAGACCCAGTACTTC. This sequence encodes CASSTTVYQETQYF.

The gene calls are TRBV7-2 and TRBJ1-1, with 7 bases aligning to TRBD1. Germline V gene lookup returns CDR1 SGHTA and CDR2 FQGNSA. This CDR3 is built from 16 residues. V lost 5 bases, J lost 4 bases, and 13 bases stayed unmatched. CDR3 bases: TGTGCCAGCAGCCGCGGGACAGCCCTATATAGCACTGAAGCTTTCTTT. This sequence encodes CASSRGTALYSTEAFF.

J is TRBJ2-7 and V is TRBV10-2, with TRBD2 as a possible D gene (6 bases). CDR3 size: 14 residues. Trimming pared 7 bases from V and 0 bases from J, leaving 13 bases between. In germline, CDR1 is WSHSY, CDR2 SAAADI. The CDR3: CASTYSGSSYEQYF. CDR3 bases: TGCGCCAGCACCTATAGCGGCAGCTCCTACGAGCAGTACTTC.

This CDR3 reads CASNKIFTGATYEQYF. The DNA of the CDR3 is TGTGCCAGCAACAAAATTTTTACAGGGGCCACCTACGAGCAGTACTTC. The chain links TRBV21-1 to TRBJ2-7; TRBD1, the table's D call, was not compared with the DNA. TRBV21-1 is designated a pseudogene. CDR3 length: 16 amino acids.

CDR3 sequence (DNA): TGTGCCAGCAGCCAAGCCTCCTCCGGCGCCTACGAGCAGTACTTC. Its translation is CASSQASSGAYEQYF. The rearrangement uses TRBV4-2 and TRBJ2-7; D is undetermined. CDR3 length equals 15 residues. Germline V gene lookup returns CDR1 LGHNA and CDR2 YNFKEQ. The V end was cut by 1 base, the J end by 2 bases, with 12 bases between.

This chain links TRBV28 with TRBJ1-3; D gene ambiguous. Germline values: CDR1 MDHEN, CDR2 SYDVKM. The CDR3 extends over 15 amino acids. The V end was cut by 2 bases, the J end by 4 bases, with 12 bases between. Here the CDR3 reads CASSLSRFMGNTIYF. CDR3 in DNA: TGTGCCAGCAGTTTAAGTAGGTTTATGGGAAACACCATATATTTT.

The chain is built from TRBV5-1 and TRBJ1-4, with 7 bases that match TRBD1. Trimming removed 4 bases from V and 6 bases from J; junction bases left unmatched: 9. CDR3 length equals 15 residues. The germline V gene has CDR1 SGHRS and CDR2 YFSETQ. The CDR3 sequence: CASSPRQGRDEKLFF. In DNA form, the CDR3 reads TGCGCCAGCAGCCCTAGACAGGGTAGGGATGAAAAACTGTTTTTT.

This sequence joins TRBV29-1 and TRBJ2-5; 8 bases are a match to TRBD2. V lost 6 bases and J lost 3; bases outside the gene matches: 9. Germline V gene data show CDR1 as SQVTM and CDR2 as ANQGSEA. This CDR3 has 14 amino acids. CDR3 in DNA: TGCAGCGTCGGCGGGGGGCGTGGGAAAGAGACCCAGTACTTC. As protein: CSVGGGRGKETQYF.

In its sample, this clone was seen once. The rearrangement links TRBV5-1 to TRBJ2-1; no clear D. Trimming took 4 bases from V and 2 from J, leaving 16 bases between them. This CDR3 is 16 amino acids long. CDR1 and CDR2 from the germline V gene are SGHRS and YFSETQ. The CDR3 coding sequence is TGCGCCAGCAGCCCCTCGGGCATACCTACCTACAATGAGCAGTTCTTC. Encoded protein: CASSPSGIPTYNEQFF.

The chain is built from TRBV5-4 and TRBJ1-1, with D hard to call. The CDR3 totals 15 residues. Looked up from germline, CDR1 is SGHNT and CDR2 is YYREEE (reference sequence). V was pared by 0 bases and J by 1 base, with 10 bases between. CDR3 amino acids: CASSLARAGNTEAFF. In nucleotides, the CDR3 is TGTGCCAGCAGCTTGGCGAGGGCGGGGAACACTGAAGCTTTCTTT.

The J gene is TRBJ2-2, the V gene TRBV9; D might be TRBD1 (5 bases). The CDR3 is made up of 13 amino acids. V was cut by 4 bases and J by 6 bases, with 10 bases left in between. CDR1 is SGDLS and CDR2 is YYNGEE in the germline V gene. As DNA, the CDR3 is TGTGCCAGCAGCTCAGGGTTCCCCGGGGAGCTGTTTTTT. This encodes CASSSGFPGELFF.

The rearrangement links TRBV25-1 to TRBJ2-7; 14 nucleotides agree with TRBD2. Germline CDR1 MGHDK, CDR2 SYGVNS. The CDR3 totals 16 residues. Losses at the gene ends were 4 bases for V and 4 bases for J; bases not matched to a gene: 6. CDR3 in DNA: TGTGCCAGCAGTGTAGGGACTAGCGGGAGAACTTACGAGCAGTACTTC. This sequence encodes CASSVGTSGRTYEQYF.

The V call is TRBV5-5, the J call TRBJ2-7; TRBD2 matches at 7 bases. CDR1 and CDR2 (germline): SGHKS, YYEKEE (reference sequence). CDR3 size: 16 residues. V dropped 3 bases and J dropped 4; count of bases not matched to a gene: 13. The CDR3 reads CASSWTRMGPTYEQYF. CDR3 DNA: TGTGCCAGCAGCTGGACTAGAATGGGACCTACTTACGAGCAGTACTTC. The full variable domain, its missing parts supplied by reference TRBV5-5 and TRBJ2-7, is DAGVTQSPTHLIKTRGQQVTLRCSPISGHKSVSWYQQVLGQGPQFIFQYYEKEERGRGNFPDRFSARQFPNYSSELNVNALLLGDSALYLCASSWTRMGPTYEQYFGPGTRLTVT.

This chain uses TRBV6-1 with TRBJ1-3, with no clear D. Trimming stripped 5 bases from V and 3 bases from J, with 2 bases between. Germline CDR1 reads MNHNS; CDR2 reads SASEGT. The CDR3 totals 11 residues. The CDR3 DNA is TGTGCCAGCAGTATTGGAAACACCATATATTTT. It is translated as CASSIGNTIYF.

V gene TRBV2 combines with J gene TRBJ2-1, with 10 bases aligning to TRBD2. This CDR3 spans 16 amino acids. Germline V CDR1 and CDR2: SNHLY, FYNNEI. The V segment lost 3 bases and the J segment 0 bases; nucleotides outside the gene matches: 2. The CDR3 spells CASSDPSGSSYNEQFF. The CDR3, as DNA: TGTGCCAGCAGTGACCCTAGCGGGAGCTCCTACAATGAGCAGTTCTTC. The variable domain in full, completed from reference TRBV2 and TRBJ2-1, reads EPEVTQTPSHQVTQMGQEVILRCVPISNHLYFYWYRQILGQKVEFLVSFYNNEISEKSEIFDDQFSVERPDGSNFTLKIRSTKLEDSAMYFCASSDPSGSSYNEQFFGPGTRLTVL.

This CDR3 is CASSQILGPGELFF. CDR3 DNA: TGTGCCAGCAGCCAGATATTAGGGCCCGGGGAGCTGTTTTTT. The rearrangement joins TRBV14 to TRBJ2-2; D gene unclear. The CDR3 consists of 14 residues. Trimming removed 3 bases from V and 6 bases from J, with 11 bases in between. Germline V gene lookup returns CDR1 SGHDN and CDR2 FVKESK.

A note on this clone: This sample includes further DNA sequences coding for the same CDR3. This rearrangement joins TRBV5-1 to TRBJ2-3; 7 positions agree with TRBD2. V shed 2 bases, J shed 0 bases, and the junction held 3 bases outside the gene matches. The CDR3 is 15 residues long. The germline gives CDR1 SGHRS, CDR2 YFSETQ. In DNA form, the CDR3 reads TGCGCCAGCAGCTTTCTAGCGGAAAGCACAGATACGCAGTATTTT. Residues: CASSFLAESTDTQYF.

The chain employs TRBV9 and TRBJ2-1; a weak D match, TRBD2 (5 bases). The germline V gene encodes CDR1 SGDLS and CDR2 YYNGEE. Trimming pared 4 bases from V and 6 bases from J, leaving 17 bases between. This CDR3 has 15 residues. CDR3 in DNA: TGTGCCAGCAGCCCGCCTCCGGGATACTTCAATGAGCAGTTCTTC. This translates into CASSPPPGYFNEQFF.